This is a list of T cell receptor beta chains from one sample in a study of OX40 agonist ivuxolimab in advanced cancers. Sequenced by immunoSEQ multiplex PCR; TCRdb stores in-frame clones only, minus some. The repertoire has tens of thousands of clones, 75% to 90% of them found once; the top ten carry 15% to 20%. Sequenced here: CD4+ or CD8+ T cells sorted from blood, sampled in a trial of the OX40 agonist ivuxolimab. Receptor source: an adult with an advanced solid tumor such as melanoma, head and neck, liver or kidney cancer. Both conserved end residues are trimmed from each CDR3.

TRBV11-3,ASVELGQETQY
TRBV5-6,ASSLGDFQETQY
TRBV5-4,ASSLWGTVGTDTQY
TRBV4-1,ASSQTSSGSADTQY
TRBV11-1,ASSLAGGRGETQY
TRBV2,ASSVASGSSYEQY
TRBV5-1,ASSLGLAPNEQY
TRBV29-1,SVEGRLDAPDTQY
TRBV6-5,ASSYSGPGGTEAF
TRBV2,ASRYSNQPQH
TRBV18,ASSLSGGVEQY
TRBV7-9,ASSPGTGAYEQY
TRBV4-3,ASSQDWPGSSNQPQH
TRBV7-9,ASSPVETGGYGYT
TRBV30,AWTRERTLNTEAF
TRBV9,ASSVVLAGGTDTQY
TRBV6-5,ASSYSAGTEIYEQY
TRBV27,ASRLAGGPYEQY
TRBV29-1,SVYPGPLFEQF
TRBV28,ASSFLAGVFGGELF
TRBV5-4,ASSLEGYLQETQY
TRBV7-6,ASSLAGLGGREQF
TRBV4-3,ASSQDRGFQETQY